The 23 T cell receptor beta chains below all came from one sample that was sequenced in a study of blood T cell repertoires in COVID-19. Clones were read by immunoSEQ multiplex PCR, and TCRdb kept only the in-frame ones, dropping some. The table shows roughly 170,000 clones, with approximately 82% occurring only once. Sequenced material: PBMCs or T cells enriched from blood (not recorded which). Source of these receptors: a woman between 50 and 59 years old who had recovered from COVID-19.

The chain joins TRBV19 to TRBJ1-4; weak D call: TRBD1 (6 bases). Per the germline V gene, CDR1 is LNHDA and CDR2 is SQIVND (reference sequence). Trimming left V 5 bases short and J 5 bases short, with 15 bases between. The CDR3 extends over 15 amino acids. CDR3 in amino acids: CASSPRGGLNEKLFF. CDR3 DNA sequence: TGTGCCAGTAGTCCGCGCGGGGGCCTAAATGAAAAACTGTTTTTT.

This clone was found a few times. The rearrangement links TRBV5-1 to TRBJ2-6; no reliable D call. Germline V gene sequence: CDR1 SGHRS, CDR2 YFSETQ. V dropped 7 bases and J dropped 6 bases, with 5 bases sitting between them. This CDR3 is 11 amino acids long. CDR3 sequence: CASSQANVLTF. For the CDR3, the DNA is TGCGCCAGCTCACAGGCCAACGTCCTGACTTTC.

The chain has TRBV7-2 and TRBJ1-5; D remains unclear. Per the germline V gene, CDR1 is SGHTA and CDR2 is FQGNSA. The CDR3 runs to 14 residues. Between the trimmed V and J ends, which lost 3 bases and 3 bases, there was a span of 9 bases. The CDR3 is CASSFGPYNQPQHF. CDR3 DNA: TGTGCCAGCAGCTTTGGCCCTTACAATCAGCCCCAGCATTTT.

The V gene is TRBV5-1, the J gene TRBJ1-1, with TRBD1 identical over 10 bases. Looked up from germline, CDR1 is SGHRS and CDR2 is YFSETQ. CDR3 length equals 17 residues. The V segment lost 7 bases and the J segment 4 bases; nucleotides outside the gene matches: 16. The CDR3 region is CASGLDWDRGGGTEAFF. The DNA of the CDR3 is TGCGCCAGCGGCCTCGACTGGGACAGGGGAGGTGGCACTGAAGCTTTCTTT. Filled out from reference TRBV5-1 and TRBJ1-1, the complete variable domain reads KAGVTQTPRYLIKTRGQQVTLSCSPISGHRSVSWYQQTPGQGLQFLFEYFSETQRNKGNFPGRFSGRQFSNSRSEMNVSTLELGDSALYLCASGLDWDRGGGTEAFFGQGTRLTVV.

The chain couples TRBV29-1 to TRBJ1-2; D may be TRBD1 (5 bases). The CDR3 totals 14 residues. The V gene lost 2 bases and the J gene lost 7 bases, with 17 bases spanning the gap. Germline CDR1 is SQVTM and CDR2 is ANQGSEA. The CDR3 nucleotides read TGCAGCGTTGAAAATGATAAGGGGCCTCCTGGCTACACCTTC. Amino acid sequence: CSVENDKGPPGYTF. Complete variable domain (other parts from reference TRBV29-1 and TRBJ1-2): SAVISQKPSRDICQRGTSLTIQCQVDSQVTMMFWYRQQPGQSLTLIATANQGSEATYESGFVIDKFPISRPNLTFSTLTVSNMSPEDSSIYLCSVENDKGPPGYTFGSGTRLTVV.

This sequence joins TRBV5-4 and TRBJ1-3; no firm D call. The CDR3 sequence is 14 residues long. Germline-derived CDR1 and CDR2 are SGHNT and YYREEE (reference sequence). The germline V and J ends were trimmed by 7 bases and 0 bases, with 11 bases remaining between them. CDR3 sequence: CASLLLSSGNTIYF. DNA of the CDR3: TGTGCCAGCCTGCTTCTGAGCTCTGGAAACACCATATATTTT. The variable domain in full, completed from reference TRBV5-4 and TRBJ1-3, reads ETGVTQSPTHLIKTRGQQVTLRCSSQSGHNTVSWYQQALGQGPQFIFQYYREEENGRGNFPPRFSGLQFPNYSSELNVNALELDDSALYLCASLLLSSGNTIYFGEGSWLTVV.

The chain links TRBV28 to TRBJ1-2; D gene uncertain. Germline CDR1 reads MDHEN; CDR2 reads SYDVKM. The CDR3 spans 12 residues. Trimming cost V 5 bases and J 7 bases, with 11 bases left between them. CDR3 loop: CASSRTGSGYTF. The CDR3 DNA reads TGTGCCAGCAGTAGAACTGGTTCTGGCTACACCTTC.

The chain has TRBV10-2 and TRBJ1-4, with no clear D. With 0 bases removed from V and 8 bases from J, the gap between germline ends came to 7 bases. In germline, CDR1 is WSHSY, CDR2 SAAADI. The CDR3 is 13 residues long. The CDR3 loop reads CASSESRREKLFF. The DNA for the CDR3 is TGCGCCAGCAGTGAGTCGAGGCGGGAAAAACTGTTTTTT.

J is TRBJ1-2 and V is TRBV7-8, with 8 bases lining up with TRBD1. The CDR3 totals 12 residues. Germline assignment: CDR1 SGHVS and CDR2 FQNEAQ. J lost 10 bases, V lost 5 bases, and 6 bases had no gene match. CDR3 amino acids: CASSLIQGVYTF. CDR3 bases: TGTGCCAGCAGCCTCATACAGGGGGTCTACACCTTC.

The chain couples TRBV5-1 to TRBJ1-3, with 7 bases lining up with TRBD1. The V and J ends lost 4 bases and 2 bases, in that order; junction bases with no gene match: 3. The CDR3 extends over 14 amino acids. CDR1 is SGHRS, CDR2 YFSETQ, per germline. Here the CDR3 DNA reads TGCGCCAGCAGCGACGGGACAGCTGGAAACACCATATATTTT. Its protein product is CASSDGTAGNTIYF.

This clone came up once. The CDR3 sequence is CASSRSDRNYGYTF. The CDR3 bases are TGTGCCAGCAGTCGGAGTGACAGGAACTATGGCTACACCTTC. The V call is TRBV6-5, the J call TRBJ1-2; D possibly corresponds to TRBD1 (6 bases). The CDR3 loop spans 14 amino acids. Trimming shortened V by 5 bases and J by 2 bases, and 12 bases separated the two germline ends. Germline V gives CDR1 MNHEY, CDR2 SVGAGI.

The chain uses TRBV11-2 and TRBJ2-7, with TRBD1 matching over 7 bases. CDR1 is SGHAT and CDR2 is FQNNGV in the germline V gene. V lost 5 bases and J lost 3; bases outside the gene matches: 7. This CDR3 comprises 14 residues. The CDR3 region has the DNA TGTGCCAGCAGCCGATCAACAGGGGACTACGAGCAGTACGTC. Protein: CASSRSTGDYEQYV.

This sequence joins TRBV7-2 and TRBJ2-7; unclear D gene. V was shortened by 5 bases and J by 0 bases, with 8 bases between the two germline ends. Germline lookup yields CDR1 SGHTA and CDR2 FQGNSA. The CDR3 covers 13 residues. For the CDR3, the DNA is TGTGCCAGCAGCCCCCCGGGCTCCTACGAGCAGTACGTC. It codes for CASSPPGSYEQYV.

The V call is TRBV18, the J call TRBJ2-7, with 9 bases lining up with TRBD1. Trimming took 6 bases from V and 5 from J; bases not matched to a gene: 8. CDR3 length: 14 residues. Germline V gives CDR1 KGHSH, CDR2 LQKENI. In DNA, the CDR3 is TGTGCCAGCTCTCGGACAGGGGATCGAGACGAGCAGTACGTC. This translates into CASSRTGDRDEQYV.

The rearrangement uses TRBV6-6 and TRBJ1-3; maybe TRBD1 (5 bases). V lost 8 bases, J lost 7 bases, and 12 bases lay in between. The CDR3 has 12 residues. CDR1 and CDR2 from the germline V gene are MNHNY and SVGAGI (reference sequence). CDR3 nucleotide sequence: TGTGCCAGCGCCGGGGGACGGAACACCATATATTTT. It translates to CASAGGRNTIYF.

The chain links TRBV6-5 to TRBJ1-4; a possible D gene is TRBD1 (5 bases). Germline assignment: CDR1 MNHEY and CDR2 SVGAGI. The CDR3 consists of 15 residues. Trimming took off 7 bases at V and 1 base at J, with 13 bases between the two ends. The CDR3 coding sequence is TGTGCCAGCATCCCATCCAGGGTAACTAATGAAAAACTGTTTTTT. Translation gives CASIPSRVTNEKLFF.

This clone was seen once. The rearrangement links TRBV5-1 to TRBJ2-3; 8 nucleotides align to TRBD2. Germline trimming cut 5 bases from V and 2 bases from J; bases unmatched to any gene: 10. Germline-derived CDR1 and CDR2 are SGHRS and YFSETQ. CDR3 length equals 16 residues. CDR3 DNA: TGCGCCAGCAGTACGGGGGCTAGCGGGTACACAGATACGCAGTATTTT. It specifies CASSTGASGYTDTQYF. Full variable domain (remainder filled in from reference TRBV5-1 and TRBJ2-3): KAGVTQTPRYLIKTRGQQVTLSCSPISGHRSVSWYQQTPGQGLQFLFEYFSETQRNKGNFPGRFSGRQFSNSRSEMNVSTLELGDSALYLCASSTGASGYTDTQYFGPGTRLTVL.

For the CDR3, the DNA is TGTGCCAGCACGGGGATTGGAGAGACCCAGTACTTC. It yields the protein CASTGIGETQYF. V is TRBV6-1 and J is TRBJ2-5, with D tentatively TRBD2 (5 bases). There are 12 residues in the CDR3. Trimming shortened V by 7 bases and J by 4 bases, and 10 bases separated the two germline ends. Germline CDR1 is MNHNS and CDR2 is SASEGT.

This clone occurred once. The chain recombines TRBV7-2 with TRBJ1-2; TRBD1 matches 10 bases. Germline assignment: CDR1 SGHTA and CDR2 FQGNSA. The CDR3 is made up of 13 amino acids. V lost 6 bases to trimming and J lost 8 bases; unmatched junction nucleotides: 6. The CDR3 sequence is CASRRTGGRGYTF. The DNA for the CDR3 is TGTGCCAGCAGACGGACAGGGGGGAGAGGCTACACCTTC.

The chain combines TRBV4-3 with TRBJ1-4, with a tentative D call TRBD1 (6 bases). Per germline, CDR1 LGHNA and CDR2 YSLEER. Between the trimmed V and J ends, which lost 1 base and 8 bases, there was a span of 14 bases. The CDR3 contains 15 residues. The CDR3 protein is CASSQGRGGWEKLFF. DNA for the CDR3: TGCGCCAGCAGCCAAGGACGGGGGGGCTGGGAAAAACTGTTTTTT.

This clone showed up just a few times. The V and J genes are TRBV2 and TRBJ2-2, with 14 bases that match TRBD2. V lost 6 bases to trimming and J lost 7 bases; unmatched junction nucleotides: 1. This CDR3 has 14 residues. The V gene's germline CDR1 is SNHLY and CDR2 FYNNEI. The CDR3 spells CASRGTSGSGELFF. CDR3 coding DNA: TGTGCCAGCAGGGGGACTAGCGGGAGCGGGGAGCTGTTTTTT.

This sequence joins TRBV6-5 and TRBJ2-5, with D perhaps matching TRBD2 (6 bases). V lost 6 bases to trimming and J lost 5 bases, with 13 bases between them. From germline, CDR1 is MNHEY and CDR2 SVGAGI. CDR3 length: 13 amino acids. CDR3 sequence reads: CASSNSGRETQYF. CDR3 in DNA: TGTGCCAGCAGCAACTCAGGGAGGGAGACCCAGTACTTC.

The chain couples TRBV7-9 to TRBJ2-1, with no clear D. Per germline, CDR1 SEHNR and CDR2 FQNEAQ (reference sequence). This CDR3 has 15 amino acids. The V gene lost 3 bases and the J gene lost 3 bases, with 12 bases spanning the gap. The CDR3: CASSLGASHYNEQFF. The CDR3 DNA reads TGTGCCAGCAGCTTGGGCGCGAGCCACTACAATGAGCAGTTCTTC.